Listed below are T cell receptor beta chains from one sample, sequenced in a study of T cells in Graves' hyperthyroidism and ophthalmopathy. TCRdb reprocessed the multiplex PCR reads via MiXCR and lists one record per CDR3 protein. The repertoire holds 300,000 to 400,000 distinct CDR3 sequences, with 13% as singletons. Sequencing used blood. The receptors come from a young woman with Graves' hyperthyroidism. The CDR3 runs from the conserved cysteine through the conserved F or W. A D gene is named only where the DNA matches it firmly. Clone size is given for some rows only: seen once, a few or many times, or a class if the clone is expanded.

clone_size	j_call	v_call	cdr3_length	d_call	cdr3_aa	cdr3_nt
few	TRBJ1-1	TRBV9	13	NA	CASSAIEDTEAFF	TGTGCCAGCAGCGCAATAGAGGACACTGAAGCTTTCTTT
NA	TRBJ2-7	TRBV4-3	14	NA	CASSQGKGWGEQYF	TGCGCCAGCAGCCAGGGTAAAGGGTGGGGCGAGCAGTACTTC
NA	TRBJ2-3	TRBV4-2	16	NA	CASSQEASGATDTQYF	TGTGCCAGCAGCCAAGAGGCTAGTGGCGCCACAGATACGCAGTATTTT
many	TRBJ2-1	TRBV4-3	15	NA	CASSQDSTGDNEQFF	TGCGCCAGCAGCCAAGATTCGACAGGCGACAATGAGCAGTTCTTC
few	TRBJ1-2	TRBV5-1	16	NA	CASSLRPPGANYGYTF	TGCGCCAGCAGCTTGCGGCCTCCGGGGGCAAACTATGGCTACACCTTC
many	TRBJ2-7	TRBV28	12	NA	CAGSKEGYEQYF	TGTGCCGGTTCTAAGGAAGGTTACGAGCAGTACTTC
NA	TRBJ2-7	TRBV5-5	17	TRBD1	CASSQESADRGYYEQYF	TGTGCCAGCAGCCAAGAGTCCGCGGACAGGGGGTACTACGAGCAGTACTTC
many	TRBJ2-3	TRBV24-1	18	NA	CATSDLKGVGSSTDTQYF	TGTGCCACCAGTGATTTGAAGGGCGTAGGATCTAGCACAGATACGCAGTATTTT
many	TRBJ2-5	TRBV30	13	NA	CACRGPSRETQYF	TGTGCCTGCCGGGGCCCCTCGCGGGAGACCCAGTACTTC
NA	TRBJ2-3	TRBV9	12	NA	CASSAGRDTQYF	TGTGCCAGCAGCGCAGGACGAGATACGCAGTATTTT
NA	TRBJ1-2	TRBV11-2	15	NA	CASSLDRISNYGYTF	TGTGCCAGCAGCTTAGATCGGATCTCAAACTATGGCTACACCTTC
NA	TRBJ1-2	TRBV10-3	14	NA	CAISELGDNYGYTF	TGTGCCATCAGTGAGCTGGGGGATAACTATGGCTACACCTTC
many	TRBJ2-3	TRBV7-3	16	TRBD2	CASSPRLAGGPDTQYF	TGTGCCAGCAGCCCGCGACTAGCGGGAGGGCCGGATACGCAGTATTTT
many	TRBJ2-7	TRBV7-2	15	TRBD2	CASSLAGGSPDEQYF	TGTGCCAGCAGCTTAGCCGGCGGGAGCCCCGACGAGCAGTACTTC
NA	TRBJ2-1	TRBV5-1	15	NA	CASSFGSGALVEQFF	TGCGCCAGCAGCTTTGGGTCAGGGGCCCTTGTGGAGCAGTTCTTC
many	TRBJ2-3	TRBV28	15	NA	CASRIRSGSTDTQYF	TGTGCCAGCCGAATAAGGAGCGGAAGCACAGATACGCAGTATTTT
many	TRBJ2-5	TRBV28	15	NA	CASMGTAITQETQYF	TGTGCCAGCATGGGTACGGCGATAACTCAAGAGACCCAGTACTTC
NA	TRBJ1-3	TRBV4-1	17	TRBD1	CASSPGRQGVIGNTIYF	TGCGCCAGCAGCCCCGGCCGGCAGGGGGTTATTGGAAACACCATATATTTT
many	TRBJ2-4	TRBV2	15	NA	CASSEAGVAKNIQYF	TGTGCCAGCAGTGAAGCAGGGGTAGCCAAAAACATTCAGTACTTC
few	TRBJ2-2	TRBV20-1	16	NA	CSAQISEGPNTGELFF	TGCAGTGCCCAGATAAGTGAAGGACCGAACACCGGGGAGCTGTTTTTT
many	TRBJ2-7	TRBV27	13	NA	CASSLSSQNEQYF	TGTGCCAGCAGTTTATCGAGCCAGAACGAGCAGTACTTC
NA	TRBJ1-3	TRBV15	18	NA	CATSRASFGAGSGNTIYF	TGTGCCACCAGCAGAGCTTCGTTTGGGGCCGGCTCGGGAAACACCATATATTTT
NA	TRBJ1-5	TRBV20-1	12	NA	CSARTANQPQHF	TGCAGTGCTAGGACAGCCAATCAGCCCCAGCATTTT
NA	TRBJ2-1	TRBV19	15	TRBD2	CASTPSGGAGNEQFF	TGTGCCAGTACCCCGAGCGGGGGGGCGGGAAATGAGCAGTTCTTC
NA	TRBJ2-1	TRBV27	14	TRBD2	CASRPSGGGAEQFF	TGTGCCAGCAGGCCCTCCGGGGGAGGGGCGGAGCAGTTCTTC
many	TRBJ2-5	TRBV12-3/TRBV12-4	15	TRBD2	CASSQPPGGQETQYF	TGTGCCAGCAGTCAACCTCCGGGGGGCCAAGAGACCCAGTACTTC